The 29 T cell receptor beta chains presented below share a single source sample, sequenced in a study of shared clonotypes between healthy human individuals. Data came from immunoSEQ multiplex PCR; TCRdb stores just in-frame clones and leaves some out. The table shows 2,500,000 or so clones, with around 94% occurring only once. The specimen was naive CD4+ T cells sorted from blood. Subset in this sample: CD45RA+ positively selected. The receptors come from a man younger than 35 in good health.

Comment on this clone: A read error may produce the germline difference seen at one junction end. V is TRBV6-5 and J is TRBJ2-5; D may match TRBD1 or TRBD2 (5 bases each). Germline CDR1 and CDR2: MNHEY and SVGAGI. CDR3 length: 12 amino acids. The CDR3 region has the DNA TGTGCCAGCAGTGAGGGAACCGGGACCGAGTACTTC. Its protein is CASSEGTGTEYF.

This clone was observed once. V and J are TRBV6-1 and TRBJ2-5, with 10 bases aligning to TRBD1. This CDR3 is built from 13 residues. The germline gives CDR1 MNHNS, CDR2 SASEGT. The junction had 5 bases not matched to a gene; V was cut back by 8 bases and J by 5 bases. The CDR3 nucleotides read TGTGCCAGCCGGGACAGGGGATCTGAGACCCAGTACTTC. Protein sequence: CASRDRGSETQYF.

V is TRBV11-3 and J is TRBJ1-1; D gene uncertain. Germline CDR1 SGHNT, CDR2 YENEEA. The germline V and J ends were trimmed by 0 bases and 6 bases, with 8 bases remaining between them. This CDR3 has 13 residues. For the CDR3, the DNA is TGTGCCAGCAGCTTAGATAATTGGTCTGAAGCTTTCTTT. Amino acid sequence: CASSLDNWSEAFF. Together with reference TRBV11-3 and TRBJ1-1, the CDR3 gives the full variable domain: EAGVVQSPRYKIIEKKQPVAFWCNPISGHNTLYWYLQNLGQGPELLIRYENEEAVDDSQLPKDRFSAERLKGVDSTLKIQPAELGDSAVYLCASSLDNWSEAFFGQGTRLTVV.

This clone was counted a single time. The rearrangement joins TRBV29-1 to TRBJ2-1, with unresolved D. Trimming removed 8 bases from V and 2 bases from J, with 13 bases in between. Germline CDR1 reads SQVTM; CDR2 reads ANQGSEA. The CDR3 sequence is 13 residues long. CDR3 DNA: TGCAGCATCTCGATAATCACCTACAATGAGCAGTTCTTC. It encodes CSISIITYNEQFF.

The chain recombines TRBV6-1 with TRBJ2-7; TRBD1 is a possible D gene (6 bases). The V gene lost 8 bases and the J gene lost 4 bases, with 21 bases spanning the gap. Germline V gene lookup returns CDR1 MNHNS and CDR2 SASEGT. The CDR3 is 15 residues long. The CDR3 here is CASFHNSWTEYEQYF. DNA for the CDR3: TGTGCCAGCTTCCACAATTCTTGGACAGAATACGAGCAGTACTTC.

The chain recombines TRBV19 with TRBJ1-1; D is uncertain. Germline V gene lookup returns CDR1 LNHDA and CDR2 SQIVND (reference sequence). Trimming removed 4 bases from V and 8 bases from J, with 8 bases in between. The CDR3 runs to 11 residues. The CDR3 bases are TGTGCCAGTAGTAGGACGTTAGAAGCTTTCTTT. It yields the protein CASSRTLEAFF.

The V gene is TRBV28, the J gene TRBJ2-1; D perhaps matches TRBD2 (5 bases). There are 11 residues in the CDR3. Trimming pared 4 bases from V and 7 bases from J, leaving 5 bases between. The V gene's germline CDR1 is MDHEN and CDR2 SYDVKM. CDR3 region: CASSWRNEQFF. The DNA for the CDR3 is TGTGCCAGCAGTTGGAGGAATGAGCAGTTCTTC.

The table lists this clone with a few counts. V gene TRBV30 combines with J gene TRBJ1-5; maybe TRBD1 (6 bases). The CDR3 totals 15 residues. Germline CDR1 reads GTSNPN; CDR2 reads SVGIG (reference sequence). The V end was cut by 2 bases, the J end by 2 bases, with 13 bases between. The CDR3 sequence: CAWSTGSLGNQPQHF. The CDR3 bases are TGTGCCTGGAGTACAGGGAGTTTGGGCAATCAGCCCCAGCATTTT.

The CDR3 DNA follows: TGTGCCAGCAGCTTACGGGAAAATGAGCAGTTCTTC. Its translation is CASSLRENEQFF. The V gene is TRBV11-3, the J gene TRBJ2-1; TRBD2 is a possible D gene (5 bases). The CDR3 contains 12 residues. Germline V gene lookup returns CDR1 SGHNT and CDR2 YENEEA. Deletions cut 2 bases from V and 7 bases from J, with 6 bases between. The full variable domain, its missing parts supplied by reference TRBV11-3 and TRBJ2-1, is EAGVVQSPRYKIIEKKQPVAFWCNPISGHNTLYWYLQNLGQGPELLIRYENEEAVDDSQLPKDRFSAERLKGVDSTLKIQPAELGDSAVYLCASSLRENEQFFGPGTRLTVL.

A note on this clone: Relative to the germline gene, one junction end is altered; a read error may explain this. The chain has TRBV7-7 and TRBJ2-2; weak D call: TRBD1 (6 bases). Looked up from germline, CDR1 is SSHAT and CDR2 is FNYEAQ (reference sequence). This CDR3 has 12 amino acids. CDR3 sequence reads: CASSRGTGELFF. The CDR3 region has the DNA TGTGCTAGCAGCAGGGGTACCGGGGAGCTGTTTTTT.

The chain combines TRBV5-8 with TRBJ2-7; D unresolved. Germline CDR1 and CDR2: SGHTS and YDEGEE. The V and J ends lost 2 bases and 1 base respectively, with 7 bases between them. CDR3 length: 13 residues. In nucleotides, the CDR3 is TGTGCCAGCAGCTTCTTTCCTTCCTACGAGCAGTACTTC. This sequence encodes CASSFFPSYEQYF.

This clone was picked up one time. The genes are TRBV7-2 and TRBJ2-1; 7 bases match TRBD2. The J segment lost 7 bases and the V segment lost 5 bases, leaving 14 bases of the junction unmatched. The germline CDR1 and CDR2 sequences are SGHTA and FQGNSA. This CDR3 comprises 16 residues. The CDR3 DNA is TGTGCCAGCAGCACTCAAAGGGGCGGGAGTGGGAATGAGCAGTTCTTC. Residues: CASSTQRGGSGNEQFF.

The V call is TRBV9, the J call TRBJ1-4, with a possible D match to TRBD1 (6 bases). There are 17 residues in the CDR3. Trimming took off 0 bases at V and 6 bases at J, with 18 bases between the two ends. Germline CDR1 is SGDLS and CDR2 is YYNGEE. The CDR3 nucleotides are TGTGCCAGCAGCGTAGCAGGGAGCCTGGGGGCGGATGAAAAACTGTTTTTT. Its protein is CASSVAGSLGADEKLFF.

The chain has TRBV14 and TRBJ2-5; D may be TRBD2 (5 bases). The CDR3 is 15 residues long. Germline loops: CDR1 SGHDN, CDR2 FVKESK. V lost 1 base and J lost 0, with 9 bases in between. In DNA, the CDR3 is TGTGCCAGCAGCCAAGCCCGGGGTTACCAAGAGACCCAGTACTTC. Its protein is CASSQARGYQETQYF.

The gene calls are TRBV6-5 and TRBJ1-1, with D unresolved. The ends were cut back, 3 bases at V and 0 bases at J, with 11 bases in the middle. This CDR3 is 15 amino acids long. Per germline, CDR1 MNHEY and CDR2 SVGAGI. The DNA of the CDR3 is TGTGCCAGCAGTTATAACCCCGGCCTGAACACTGAAGCTTTCTTT. It yields the protein CASSYNPGLNTEAFF.

The CDR3 loop is CASSQVSGVPYEQYF. The CDR3 nucleotides are TGCGCCAGCAGCCAAGTCAGTGGGGTCCCCTACGAGCAGTACTTC. V usage is TRBV4-3 and J usage is TRBJ2-7; D is ambiguous. There are 15 residues in the CDR3. Trimming removed 1 base from V and 2 bases from J, with 12 bases in between. Per germline, CDR1 LGHNA and CDR2 YSLEER.

As regards this clone: Different DNA sequences within this sample yield the same CDR3. The V call is TRBV5-1, the J call TRBJ2-7, with D perhaps TRBD2 (5 bases). Germline assignment: CDR1 SGHRS and CDR2 YFSETQ. V shed 4 bases and J shed 2 bases, with 10 bases lying between them. This CDR3 spans 13 amino acids. The CDR3 protein is CASSPSGTYEQYF. CDR3 DNA sequence: TGCGCCAGCAGCCCGTCGGGGACCTACGAGCAGTACTTC. The full variable domain, completed using reference TRBV5-1 and TRBJ2-7, is KAGVTQTPRYLIKTRGQQVTLSCSPISGHRSVSWYQQTPGQGLQFLFEYFSETQRNKGNFPGRFSGRQFSNSRSEMNVSTLELGDSALYLCASSPSGTYEQYFGPGTRLTVT.

This chain joins TRBV5-5 and TRBJ2-1; D call uncertain. This CDR3 contains 15 residues. Trimming left V 4 bases short and J 1 base short, with 12 bases between. Germline lookup yields CDR1 SGHKS and CDR2 YYEKEE (reference sequence). CDR3 sequence: CASSLGPESYNEQFF. CDR3 nucleotide sequence: TGTGCCAGCAGCCTCGGGCCGGAGTCCTACAATGAGCAGTTCTTC.

With regard to this clone: The same CDR3 is also encoded by other DNA sequences in this sample. The chain recombines TRBV30 with TRBJ2-5; unclear D gene. This CDR3 is 12 amino acids long. Germline lookup yields CDR1 GTSNPN and CDR2 SVGIG (reference sequence). Trimming cost V 0 bases and J 3 bases, with 5 bases left between them. The CDR3 region has the DNA TGTGCCTGGAGTGTCAGTGAAGAGACCCAGTACTTC. Protein sequence: CAWSVSEETQYF.

CDR3 bases: TGTGCCAGCAGTGAAGGGACAGGGACAACTGAAGCTTTCTTT. Residues: CASSEGTGTTEAFF. The rearrangement links TRBV2 to TRBJ1-1; TRBD1 aligns across 8 bases. V gave up 1 base and J gave up 5 bases; unmatched junction bases: 3. Germline CDR1 is SNHLY and CDR2 is FYNNEI. This CDR3 region has 14 residues. Full variable domain (remainder filled in from reference TRBV2 and TRBJ1-1): EPEVTQTPSHQVTQMGQEVILRCVPISNHLYFYWYRQILGQKVEFLVSFYNNEISEKSEIFDDQFSVERPDGSNFTLKIRSTKLEDSAMYFCASSEGTGTTEAFFGQGTRLTVV.

V usage is TRBV19 and J usage is TRBJ1-3, with D maybe TRBD1 (5 bases). The V end lost 1 base, the J end lost 0 bases, and 16 bases lay between the germline ends. The CDR3 runs to 18 residues. Germline CDR1 is LNHDA and CDR2 is SQIVND (reference sequence). This CDR3 is CASSIGGLHTLSGNTIYF. The CDR3 DNA sequence: TGTGCCAGTAGTATAGGGGGACTGCATACCCTCTCTGGAAACACCATATATTTT.

The chain joins TRBV18 to TRBJ1-5; D possibly corresponds to TRBD1 (5 bases). The length of the CDR3 is 15 residues. CDR1 KGHSH and CDR2 LQKENI come from the germline V gene. Trimming cost V 3 bases and J 5 bases, with 14 bases left between them. The CDR3: CASSPLPGSDQPQHF. The CDR3 DNA follows: TGTGCCAGCTCACCCTTGCCAGGGTCGGATCAGCCCCAGCATTTT. Variable domain in full (rest from reference TRBV18 and TRBJ1-5): NAGVMQNPRHLVRRRGQEARLRCSPMKGHSHVYWYRQLPEEGLKFMVYLQKENIIDESGMPKERFSAEFPKEGPSILRIQQVVRGDSAAYFCASSPLPGSDQPQHFGDGTRLSIL.

This clone has just one count. The rearrangement joins TRBV11-2 to TRBJ2-2, with a possible D match to TRBD2 (5 bases). V gave up 5 bases and J gave up 5 bases, with 18 bases separating them. The CDR3 runs to 16 residues. Germline V gives CDR1 SGHAT, CDR2 FQNNGV. CDR3 residues: CASSPLGNRGTGELFF. The CDR3 nucleotides are TGTGCCAGCAGCCCCCTGGGGAATAGAGGGACCGGGGAGCTGTTTTTT. Filled out from reference TRBV11-2 and TRBJ2-2, the complete variable domain reads EAGVAQSPRYKIIEKRQSVAFWCNPISGHATLYWYQQILGQGPKLLIQFQNNGVVDDSQLPKDRFSAERLKGVDSTLKIQPAKLEDSAVYLCASSPLGNRGTGELFFGEGSRLTVL.

Worth noting for this clone: Other nucleotide sequences in the sample specify the same CDR3. The rearrangement joins TRBV18 to TRBJ2-3, with a possible D match to TRBD2 (5 bases). Germline CDR1 KGHSH, CDR2 LQKENI. Deletions cut 0 bases from V and 0 bases from J, with 10 bases between. The CDR3 spans 16 residues. The CDR3 DNA is TGTGCCAGCTCACCACCGAGTGGCGGGAGCACAGATACGCAGTATTTT. The encoded protein is CASSPPSGGSTDTQYF.

As to this clone: In the same sample, other DNA sequences code for this CDR3. This rearrangement joins TRBV6-1 to TRBJ1-1; D is undetermined. CDR1 and CDR2 (germline): MNHNS, SASEGT. This CDR3 contains 14 residues. With 0 bases removed from V and 1 base from J, the gap between germline ends came to 6 bases. As DNA, the CDR3 is TGTGCCAGCAGTGAAGCTGGCAGGAACACTGAAGCTTTCTTT. It translates to CASSEAGRNTEAFF.

The chain has TRBV14 and TRBJ2-7; perhaps TRBD1 as D (6 bases). CDR1 and CDR2 from the germline V gene are SGHDN and FVKESK. V was pared by 4 bases and J by 0 bases, with 13 bases between. The CDR3 sequence is 15 residues long. CDR3 nucleotide sequence: TGTGCCAGCAGCCTGACGGGACAAGACTCCTACGAGCAGTACTTC. Amino acids: CASSLTGQDSYEQYF.

The chain recombines TRBV28 with TRBJ1-1; D is unclear. The CDR3 has 13 amino acids. V was clipped by 3 bases and J by 5 bases, with 10 bases between them. CDR1 and CDR2 (germline): MDHEN, SYDVKM. In nucleotides, the CDR3 is TGTGCCAGCAGTTTGGGCAGAGGGACTGAAGCTTTCTTT. It specifies CASSLGRGTEAFF.

The chain recombines TRBV19 with TRBJ1-1; a weak D match, TRBD1 (6 bases). This CDR3 comprises 18 residues. V lost 1 base to trimming and J lost 1 base, with 19 bases between them. From germline, CDR1 is LNHDA and CDR2 SQIVND (reference sequence). CDR3 bases: TGTGCCAGTAGTATAGGGCTCGCAGGGGCCCAACGGAACACTGAAGCTTTCTTT. Translation: CASSIGLAGAQRNTEAFF.

The J gene is TRBJ1-3, the V gene TRBV18; D possibly corresponds to TRBD1 (5 bases). Germline lookup yields CDR1 KGHSH and CDR2 LQKENI. The CDR3 extends over 13 amino acids. Trimming shortened V by 3 bases and J by 8 bases, and 11 bases separated the two germline ends. The CDR3 spells CASSPARVDTIYF. The CDR3, as DNA: TGTGCCAGCTCACCCGCCAGGGTGGACACCATATATTTT.